This T cell receptor beta chain comes out of a study of blood T cell repertoires in COVID-19. Across the whole study: Both acute and convalescent COVID-19 samples were obtained from the United States, Italy and Spain. From T cells, B-cell-depleted T cells, or PBMCs came the material, which was cDNA or gDNA.

There are a few counts of this clone. Germline-derived CDR1 and CDR2 are SEHNR and FQNEAQ (reference sequence). Trimming took off 5 bases at V and 4 bases at J, with 10 bases between the two ends. The CDR3 is 13 amino acids. In the original processing: Reference gene primer amplification gave estimated nucleated cell counts. The data were produced by immunoSEQ multiplex PCR, yet TCRdb's version contains in-frame clones alone and is incomplete. V and J calls and clone size are given by that table; D and trimming were obtained from the DNA. The table records approximately 140,000 clones, 70% to 90% of them present only once.

Sequenced sample: peripheral blood. The receptor comes from a middle-aged woman with active or convalescent COVID-19. The rearrangement joins TRBV7-9 to TRBJ2-3, with D unresolved. In DNA form, the CDR3 reads TGTGCCAGCAGCCTGACTCACTCAGATACGCAGTATTTT. Amino acids: CASSLTHSDTQYF.